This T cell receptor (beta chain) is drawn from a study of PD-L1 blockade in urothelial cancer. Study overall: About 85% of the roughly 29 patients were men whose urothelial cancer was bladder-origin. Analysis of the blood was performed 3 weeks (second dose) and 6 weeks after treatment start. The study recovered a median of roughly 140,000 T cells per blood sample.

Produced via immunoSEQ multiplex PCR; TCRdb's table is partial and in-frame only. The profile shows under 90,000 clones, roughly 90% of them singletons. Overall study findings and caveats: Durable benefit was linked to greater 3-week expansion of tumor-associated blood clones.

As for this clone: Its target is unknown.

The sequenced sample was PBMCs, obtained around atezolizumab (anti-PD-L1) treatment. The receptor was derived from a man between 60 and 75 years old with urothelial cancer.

CDR3 DNA sequence: TGCGCCAGCAGCGTGGACACCTACAATGAGCAGTTCTTC. This codes for CASSVDTYNEQFF. This chain joins TRBV5-1 and TRBJ2-1; D is perhaps TRBD1 (5 bases). V was trimmed by 4 bases and J by 2 bases, leaving 7 bases between them. The germline CDR1 and CDR2 sequences are SGHRS and YFSETQ. This CDR3 region has 13 residues.